What follows are 24 T cell receptor beta chains derived from one specimen sequenced in a study of blood T cells in healthy people across ages. A second about 7 to 11 cycle PCR used barcoded and J-beta primers. One entry per CDR3 protein results from TCRdb running MiXCR on the 5' RACE reads. The repertoire holds about 770,000 distinct CDR3 sequences, approximately 44% seen once, with roughly a fifth in the top ten. Source material: blood. All receptors derive from a man aged 60 to 69 in good health.

On this clonotype itself: This may arise from a read error, as a much more abundant clone is one base away. The V gene is TRBV28, the J gene TRBJ2-1, with 7 nucleotides matching TRBD2. The ends lost 7 bases at V and 13 bases at J; junction bases unmatched: 19. Germline loops: CDR1 MDHEN, CDR2 SYDVKM. The CDR3 is 15 amino acids. The CDR3 here is CASNPETGRQETQFF. CDR3 nucleotide sequence: TGTGCCAGCAACCCCGAAACCGGGAGGCAAGAGACCCAGTTCTTC.

This clonotype was recorded once. Just one base apart from a much larger clone, this may be a read error. The rearrangement uses TRBV12-3 or TRBV12-4 and TRBJ2-7, with a tentative D call TRBD2 (6 bases). This CDR3 comprises 14 residues. V gave up 5 bases and J gave up 5 bases, with 16 bases separating them. The CDR3 sequence is CASSRSSVGDEQYF. CDR3 DNA sequence: TGTGCCAGCAGTCGATCTAGCGTGGGGGACGAGCAGTACTTC.

This clonotype was detected a few times. The CDR3 sequence: CASRFKPFLGNEQFF. CDR3 nucleotide sequence: TGTGCCAGCAGATTCAAGCCATTCCTGGGCAATGAGCAGTTCTTC. The rearrangement links TRBV6-5 to TRBJ2-1; D unresolved. The CDR3 contains 15 residues. V shed 6 bases and J shed 6 bases, with 18 bases lying between them. The V gene's germline CDR1 is MNHEY and CDR2 SVGAGI.

In this sample, this clonotype turned up a few times. The rearrangement links TRBV6-2 or TRBV6-3 to TRBJ2-1; D unresolved. V lost 0 bases, J lost 8 bases, and 11 bases lay in between. CDR1 and CDR2 from the germline V gene are MNHEY and SVGEGT. The CDR3 has 14 amino acids. The CDR3 DNA reads TGTGCCAGCAGTTACTCGAGCCCAGCCCATGAGCAGTTCTTC. It codes for CASSYSSPAHEQFF.

In this sample, this clonotype turned up once. The rearrangement uses TRBV27 and TRBJ1-2; 7 nucleotides align to TRBD1. The CDR3 has 16 amino acids. Per germline, CDR1 MNHEY and CDR2 SMNVEV (reference sequence). Trimming cost V 6 bases and J 2 bases; bases outside gene matches: 12. The CDR3 protein is CASRAEGGQFNYGYTF. DNA of the CDR3: TGTGCCAGCAGGGCGGAAGGGGGACAGTTCAACTATGGCTACACCTTC.

This rearrangement joins TRBV28 to TRBJ1-2; 7 bases match TRBD1. The length of the CDR3 is 14 residues. V trimming: 5 bases; J trimming: 5 bases; junction bases outside the gene matches: 8. Per germline, CDR1 MDHEN and CDR2 SYDVKM. The CDR3 here is CASSTGEGLYGYTF. For the CDR3, the DNA is TGTGCCAGCAGTACAGGGGAGGGACTTTATGGCTACACCTTC.

The V and J genes are TRBV7-9 and TRBJ1-1; D is perhaps TRBD1 (5 bases). The germline V gene has CDR1 SEHNR and CDR2 FQNEAQ (reference sequence). The CDR3 has 13 amino acids. V lost 3 bases and J 3 bases, leaving 8 bases between the germline ends. CDR3 nucleotides: TGTGCCAGCAGCTTTCCGGGGCACACTGAAGCTTTCTTT. Translating it yields CASSFPGHTEAFF.

The rearrangement uses TRBV5-1 and TRBJ2-1; a weak D match, TRBD1 (6 bases). V dropped 0 bases and J dropped 0 bases, with 10 bases sitting between them. The CDR3 is made up of 16 amino acids. Germline V gene data show CDR1 as SGHRS and CDR2 as YFSETQ. The CDR3 here is CASSLDTRGSYNEQFF. CDR3 nucleotide sequence: TGCGCCAGCAGCTTGGATACCAGGGGCTCCTACAATGAGCAGTTCTTC.

This clonotype was picked up a small number of times. The chain has TRBV25-1 and TRBJ1-4; 7 positions match TRBD1. The CDR3 runs to 14 residues. Germline loops: CDR1 MGHDK, CDR2 SYGVNS. Trimming took 4 bases from V and 7 from J; bases not matched to a gene: 6. This chain's CDR3 is CASSVAGGGEKLFF. The CDR3 nucleotides are TGTGCCAGCAGTGTTGCAGGGGGTGGTGAAAAACTGTTTTTT.

J is TRBJ2-7 and V is TRBV7-2, with a weak D call TRBD1 (5 bases). Per the germline V gene, CDR1 is SGHTA and CDR2 is FQGNSA. Trimming removed 1 base at V and 4 bases at J, with 14 bases between. The length of the CDR3 is 15 residues. This CDR3 is CASSLEGSRAYEQYF. The CDR3 DNA sequence: TGTGCCAGCAGCTTAGAGGGCTCCAGGGCGTACGAGCAGTACTTC.

In this sample, this clonotype turned up a few times. J is TRBJ1-4 and V is TRBV6-5; 8 bases are shared with TRBD1. Germline-derived CDR1 and CDR2 are MNHEY and SVGAGI. The CDR3 runs 17 residues. V was pared by 2 bases and J by 8 bases, with 13 bases of the junction left unmatched. The CDR3 coding sequence is TGTGCCAGCAGTTACCTTAACCTACAGGGGGGCGAGGAAAAACTGTTTTTT. Protein product: CASSYLNLQGGEEKLFF.

The chain recombines TRBV6-5 with TRBJ1-6, with D possibly being TRBD1 (6 bases). The CDR3 contains 13 residues. V shed 6 bases and J shed 8 bases, with 11 bases lying between them. The germline gives CDR1 MNHEY, CDR2 SVGAGI. The chain's CDR3 is CASRTGWDSPLHF. The CDR3 nucleotides read TGTGCCAGCAGAACAGGGTGGGATTCACCCCTCCACTTT.

The chain has TRBV20-1 and TRBJ2-4; 8 nucleotides line up with TRBD1. The J call is uncertain, as TRBJ2-5 better fits the DNA end. The CDR3 loop spans 14 amino acids. The germline V gene has CDR1 DFQATT and CDR2 SNEGSKA (reference sequence). CDR3 bases: TGCAGTGCCGAGGACAGGGACTTTAAAGAGACCCAGTACTTC. Amino acid sequence: CSAEDRDFKETQYF.

Notes on this clonotype: Germline is not matched at one junction end, which may reflect a read error. This chain joins TRBV20-1 and TRBJ1-6, with unresolved D. Germline-derived CDR1 and CDR2 are DFQATT and SNEGSKA (reference sequence). The CDR3 extends over 19 amino acids. The CDR3 DNA reads TGCAGTGCTACCACTCACTCCAGACCGCAGAGCTCCTATGATTCACCCCTCCACTTT. Its protein is CSATTHSRPQSSYDSPLHF.

In this sample, this clonotype turned up a few times. The rearrangement joins TRBV21-1 to TRBJ2-3; the table assigns TRBD2, which was not confirmed against the DNA. TRBV21-1 is designated a pseudogene. The CDR3 covers 19 residues. CDR3 nucleotide sequence: TGTGCCAGCAGCGGCCTTTGGAGGCGGGGGGTCGCTAGCACAGATACGCAGTATTTT. Translation gives CASSGLWRRGVASTDTQYF.

The chain joins TRBV27 to TRBJ2-4; 7 positions match TRBD1. The J call may be wrong; the DNA end is better matched by TRBJ2-7. The CDR3 consists of 14 residues. The germline V gene encodes CDR1 MNHEY and CDR2 SMNVEV (reference sequence). For the CDR3, the DNA is TGTGCCAGCAGTTTTGGGACAGACTACTACGAGCAGTACTTC. Its translation is CASSFGTDYYEQYF.

This chain joins TRBV4-3 and TRBJ2-5, with D hard to call. With 0 bases removed from V and 5 bases from J, the gap between germline ends came to 13 bases. Germline loops: CDR1 LGHNA, CDR2 YSLEER. The CDR3 runs to 15 residues. The CDR3, as DNA: TGCGCCAGCAGCCAAGATCCCGTGGGAATCGAGACCCAGTACTTC. Translation: CASSQDPVGIETQYF.

This clonotype was counted between two and nine times. This sequence joins TRBV20-1 and TRBJ1-1, with TRBD1 as a possible D gene (6 bases). The CDR3 has 12 amino acids. Between the trimmed V and J ends, which lost 6 bases and 3 bases, there was a span of 11 bases. Germline V gene lookup returns CDR1 DFQATT and CDR2 SNEGSKA (reference sequence). This chain's CDR3 is CSAPRGDTEAFF. In DNA, the CDR3 is TGCAGTGCGCCAAGGGGGGACACTGAAGCTTTCTTT.

The chain employs TRBV7-8 and TRBJ2-6; 8 positions match TRBD1. The CDR3 sequence is 18 residues long. Per the germline V gene, CDR1 is SGHVS and CDR2 is FQNEAQ. V shed 5 bases and J 1 base; nucleotides not matched to a gene: 10. In nucleotides, the CDR3 is TGTGCCAGCAGCCGACGGACAGGGCTTCTTTCTGGGGCCAACGTCCTGACTTTC. Translation: CASSRRTGLLSGANVLTF.

In its sample, this clonotype was seen many times. The rearrangement uses TRBV27 and TRBJ2-1; tentatively, D is TRBD2 (6 bases). Between the trimmed V and J ends, which lost 2 bases and 7 bases, there was a span of 12 bases. The CDR3 runs to 14 residues. CDR1 MNHEY and CDR2 SMNVEV come from the germline V gene (reference sequence). CDR3 DNA sequence: TGTGCCAGCAGTTTAGCGCGGGGTGGGAATGAGCAGTTCTTC. Translated, it gives CASSLARGGNEQFF.

V usage is TRBV20-1 and J usage is TRBJ1-1, with a weak D call TRBD1 (5 bases). Trimming cost V 6 bases and J 1 base, with 15 bases left between them. The CDR3 is made up of 14 amino acids. CDR1 is DFQATT and CDR2 is SNEGSKA in the germline V gene (reference sequence). CDR3 sequence: CSARFGAQNTEAFF. The DNA of the CDR3 is TGCAGTGCCCGATTCGGGGCTCAGAACACTGAAGCTTTCTTT.

In its sample, this clonotype was seen a few times. This chain uses TRBV4-1 with TRBJ2-7; a weak D match, TRBD2 (6 bases). With 2 bases removed from V and 5 bases from J, the gap between germline ends came to 19 bases. Germline V CDR1 and CDR2: MGHRA, YSYEKL. The CDR3 runs to 16 residues. The CDR3 region is CASSQLLRQGGNEQYF. CDR3 sequence (DNA): TGCGCCAGCAGCCAATTGTTACGGCAGGGAGGTAACGAGCAGTACTTC.

This clonotype was seen only a few times. The chain links TRBV7-9 to TRBJ1-5, with 8 bases aligning to TRBD1. Trimming at V came to 3 bases and at J to 4 bases, leaving 8 bases not matched to a gene. This CDR3 spans 16 amino acids. Germline V gene data show CDR1 as SEHNR and CDR2 as FQNEAQ (reference sequence). The CDR3 DNA reads as TGTGCCAGCAGCTTTCAAACAGGGGGTGCAAATCAGCCCCAGCATTTT. Translating it yields CASSFQTGGANQPQHF. Combining the CDR3 with reference TRBV7-9 and TRBJ1-5 gives the whole variable domain DTGVSQNPRHKITKRGQNVTFRCDPISEHNRLYWYRQTLGQGPEFLTYFQNEAQLEKSRLLSDRFSAERPKGSFSTLEIQRTEQGDSAMYLCASSFQTGGANQPQHFGDGTRLSIL.

This clonotype occurred once. The V gene is TRBV20-1, the J gene TRBJ2-1, with 8 bases matching TRBD1. The CDR3 has 16 residues. The germline CDR1 and CDR2 sequences are DFQATT and SNEGSKA (reference sequence). V was clipped by 3 bases and J by 4 bases; unmatched bases: 11. The DNA of the CDR3 is TGCAGTGCTAGCCCAAGATCAGGGGGCTGGTACAATGAGCAGTTCTTC. The encoded protein is CSASPRSGGWYNEQFF.